The entry below gives a single T cell receptor beta chain sequence along with its context. Antigen: not known. The sample is drawn from a study of T cell responses to AZD1222 COVID-19 vaccine. Points from the study as a whole: Clonal diversity was possibly underestimated, and the donors were mostly white British, with more females. Baseline testing showed seropositivity in only 5 or 6 AZD1222 recipients. Within unmutated variant regions lay the reported targets of nearly half of spike-specific TCRs.

Repertoires were generated with immunoSEQ multiplex PCR, while TCRdb's copy carries only in-frame clones and drops some. The table records 100,000 or so clones, roughly 90% of them present only once. The germline CDR1 and CDR2 sequences are LNHNV and YYDKDF (reference sequence). The CDR3 has 15 residues. The ends lost 3 bases at V and 5 bases at J; junction bases unmatched: 5. The source material was peripheral blood, sampled on day 0 of AZD1222 vaccination. The genes are TRBV15 and TRBJ1-4; 8 bases line up with TRBD1. This receptor was identified in an adult in good health. CDR3 sequence: CATSRDRVANEKLFF. The CDR3, as DNA: TGTGCCACCAGCAGGGACAGGGTAGCAAATGAAAAACTGTTTTTT.